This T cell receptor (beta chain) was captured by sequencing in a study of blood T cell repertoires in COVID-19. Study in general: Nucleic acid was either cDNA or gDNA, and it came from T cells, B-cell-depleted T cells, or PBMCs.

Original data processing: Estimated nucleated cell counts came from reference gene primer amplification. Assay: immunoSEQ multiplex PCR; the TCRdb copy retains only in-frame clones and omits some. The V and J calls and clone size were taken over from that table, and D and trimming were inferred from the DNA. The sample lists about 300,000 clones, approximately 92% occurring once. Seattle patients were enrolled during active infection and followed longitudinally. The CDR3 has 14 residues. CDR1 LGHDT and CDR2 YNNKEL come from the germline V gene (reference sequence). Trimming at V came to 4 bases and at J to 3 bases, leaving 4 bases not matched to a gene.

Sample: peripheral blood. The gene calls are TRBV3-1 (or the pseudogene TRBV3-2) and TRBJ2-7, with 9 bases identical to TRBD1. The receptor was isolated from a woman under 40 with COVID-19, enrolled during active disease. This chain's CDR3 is CASSPGQGHYEQYF. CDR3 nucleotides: TGTGCCAGCAGCCCGGGACAGGGTCACTACGAGCAGTACTTC.